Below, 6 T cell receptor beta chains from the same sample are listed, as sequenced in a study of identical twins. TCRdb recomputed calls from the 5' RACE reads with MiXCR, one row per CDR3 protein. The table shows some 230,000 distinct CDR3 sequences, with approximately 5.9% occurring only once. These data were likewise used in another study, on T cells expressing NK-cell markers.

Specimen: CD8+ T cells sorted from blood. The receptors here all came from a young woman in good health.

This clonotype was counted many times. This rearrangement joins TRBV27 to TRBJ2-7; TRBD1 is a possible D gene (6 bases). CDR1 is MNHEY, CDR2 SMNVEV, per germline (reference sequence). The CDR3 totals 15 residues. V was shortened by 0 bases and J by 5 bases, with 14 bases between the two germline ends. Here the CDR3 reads CASSLSRGQFDEQYF. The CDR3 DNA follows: TGTGCCAGCAGTTTATCGCGCGGACAGTTCGACGAGCAGTACTTC.

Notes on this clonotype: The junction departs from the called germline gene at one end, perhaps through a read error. DNA for the CDR3: TGTGCCAGCTGCCAAGAGGTCGCGGGGAGGCCTGGTAGTGAGCAGTTCTTC. Translation gives CASCQEVAGRPGSEQFF. The chain combines TRBV3-1 with TRBJ2-1, with D maybe TRBD2 (6 bases). Germline V gene sequence: CDR1 LGHDT, CDR2 YNNKEL (reference sequence). The CDR3 is made up of 17 amino acids.

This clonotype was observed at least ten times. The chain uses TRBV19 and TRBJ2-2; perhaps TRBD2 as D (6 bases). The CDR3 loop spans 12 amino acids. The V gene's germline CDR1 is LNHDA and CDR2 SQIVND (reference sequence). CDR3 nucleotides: TGTGCGGTTAGGAGGGACACCGGGGAGCTGTTTTTT. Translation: CAVRRDTGELFF.

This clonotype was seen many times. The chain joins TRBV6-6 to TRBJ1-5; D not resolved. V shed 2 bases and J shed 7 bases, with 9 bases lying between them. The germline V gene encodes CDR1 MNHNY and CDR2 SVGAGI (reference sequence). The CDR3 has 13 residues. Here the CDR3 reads CASSYEETQPQHF. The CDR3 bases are TGTGCCAGCAGTTACGAGGAGACACAGCCCCAGCATTTT.

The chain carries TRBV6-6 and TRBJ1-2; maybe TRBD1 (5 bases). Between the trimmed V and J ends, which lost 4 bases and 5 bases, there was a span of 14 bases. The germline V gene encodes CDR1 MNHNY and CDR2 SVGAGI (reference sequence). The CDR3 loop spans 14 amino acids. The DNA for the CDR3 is TGTGCCAGCAGTTTGACAGTTGGACCGTATGGCTACACCTTC. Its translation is CASSLTVGPYGYTF.

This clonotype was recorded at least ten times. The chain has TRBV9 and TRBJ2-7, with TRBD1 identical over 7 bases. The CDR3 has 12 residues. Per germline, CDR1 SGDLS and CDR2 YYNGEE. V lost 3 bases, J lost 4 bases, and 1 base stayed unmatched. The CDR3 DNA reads TGTGCCAGCAGCGCCAGGGGGTACGAGCAGTACTTC. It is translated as CASSARGYEQYF.